This TCR beta chain was profiled in a study of T cells in Graves' hyperthyroidism and ophthalmopathy. Study-level results: Separation of ophthalmopathy from stable hyperthyroidism was achieved by a 13 V-J model. Median prediction lead before ophthalmopathy onset was about 6.3 months with the model.

This clonotype was seen repeatedly, ten times or more. Its antigen remains unidentified. J was trimmed by 8 bases and V by 3 bases; bases with no gene match: 7. The CDR3 length is 16 residues. RNA transcripts yielded amplified TCR beta CDR3 regions. A first-round RT-PCR of the TCR CDR3 used the HTBI primer set. From the multiplex PCR reads, TCRdb called clonotypes with MiXCR, one entry per CDR3 protein. The repertoire holds 600,000 or so distinct CDR3 sequences, with roughly 16% as singletons. Patients showing uncontrolled infection, other autoimmune disease, pregnancy or lactation were ineligible. The chain employs TRBV12-3 or TRBV12-4 and TRBJ2-1; TRBD2 aligns across 13 bases. Sequencing input: blood. The receptor comes from a woman aged 30 to 39 with Graves' hyperthyroidism. For the CDR3, the DNA is TGTGCCAGCAGTTTTAGGACTAGCGGGAGTAGTGATGAGCAGTTCTTC. Its protein product is CASSFRTSGSSDEQFF.